One and the same sample provided the 9 T cell receptor beta chains below, sequenced in a study of human T cells and chemical hapten exposure. TCRdb re-analysed the RACE reads in MiXCR, keeping a single row per CDR3 protein. The sample comprises about 46,000 distinct CDR3 sequences, 4.3% of which are singletons, and under 2% rests with the top ten. The sample's time point: healthy volunteer bleed at 2 weeks. Researchers extracted total RNA from unfractionated whole blood. Sequences were obtained from whole blood. These TCRs come from a female donor in good health. Some clones in this sample may be carry-over from other donors' samples.

This clonotype was found many times. This chain uses TRBV20-1 with TRBJ2-3; 7 bases match TRBD2. Trimming cost V 5 bases and J 4 bases; bases outside gene matches: 12. The CDR3 loop spans 15 amino acids. The germline V gene has CDR1 DFQATT and CDR2 SNEGSKA (reference sequence). The CDR3 DNA is TGCAGTGCTGGCTCGGGCGGGGGTTGGGCAGATACGCAGTATTTT. Its translation is CSAGSGGGWADTQYF.

There are many counts of this clonotype. This chain links TRBV20-1 with TRBJ1-3; D not certain. Germline CDR1 and CDR2: DFQATT and SNEGSKA (reference sequence). This CDR3 has 14 amino acids. V gave up 3 bases and J gave up 0 bases, with 9 bases separating them. CDR3 loop: CSASLRSSGNTIYF. CDR3 nucleotides: TGCAGTGCTAGTTTAAGAAGCTCTGGAAACACCATATATTTT.

The rearrangement links TRBV6-5 to TRBJ2-7, with TRBD1 identical over 9 bases. Germline V gene data show CDR1 as MNHEY and CDR2 as SVGAGI. The junction had 0 bases not matched to a gene; V was cut back by 2 bases and J by 7 bases. The CDR3 loop spans 12 amino acids. For the CDR3, the DNA is TGTGCCAGCAGTTACGGGACAGGGGAGCAGTACTTC. The encoded protein is CASSYGTGEQYF.

This clonotype was seen at least ten times. The rearrangement joins TRBV7-2 to TRBJ1-2; D unresolved. Looked up from germline, CDR1 is SGHTA and CDR2 is FQGNSA. This CDR3 has 13 amino acids. V shed 3 bases and J shed 1 base, with 6 bases lying between them. Written as DNA, the CDR3 is TGTGCCAGCAGCTTGAAGAGTAACTATGGCTACACCTTC. Protein product: CASSLKSNYGYTF.

This clonotype has a handful of counts. The CDR3 loop reads CASMVGAVPLGYTF. In nucleotides, the CDR3 is TGTGCCAGCATGGTAGGGGCCGTTCCTCTCGGCTACACCTTC. The V and J genes are TRBV6-1 and TRBJ1-2, with D perhaps TRBD1 (5 bases). Per germline, CDR1 MNHNS and CDR2 SASEGT. This CDR3 comprises 14 residues. Trimming left V 7 bases short and J 8 bases short, with 20 bases between.

This clonotype was found a few times. The genes are TRBV9 and TRBJ1-3, with 11 bases identical to TRBD1. The CDR3 contains 16 residues. Germline CDR1 reads SGDLS; CDR2 reads YYNGEE. The V gene end was trimmed by 0 bases and the J gene end by 3 bases; junction bases not matched to a gene: 2. DNA of the CDR3: TGTGCCAGCAGCGTAGTAGGGACAGGGGGTGGAAACACCATATATTTT. It translates to CASSVVGTGGGNTIYF.

This clonotype has a handful of counts. CDR3 nucleotide sequence: TGCGCCAGCAGCCAAGATCGGAGAAGCCCGGGGGGCAATCAGCCCCAGCATTTT. Protein: CASSQDRRSPGGNQPQHF. The genes are TRBV4-1 and TRBJ1-5; a possible D gene is TRBD1 (5 bases). In germline, CDR1 is MGHRA, CDR2 YSYEKL. The CDR3 has 18 amino acids. Between the trimmed V and J ends, which lost 0 bases and 2 bases, there was a span of 17 bases.

This clonotype was detected ten times or more. The chain is built from TRBV12-3 or TRBV12-4 and TRBJ2-4; D is possibly TRBD2 (5 bases). This CDR3 spans 16 amino acids. V gave up 5 bases and J gave up 0 bases, with 14 bases separating them. The CDR3 here is CASSPGRGLAKNIQYF. The CDR3 DNA sequence: TGTGCCAGCAGTCCAGGAAGAGGGCTAGCCAAAAACATTCAGTACTTC.

This clonotype was detected many times. This chain links TRBV12-3 or TRBV12-4 with TRBJ1-6; D is unresolved. The CDR3 is 12 amino acids. Trimming pared 3 bases from V and 9 bases from J, leaving 6 bases between. The CDR3 protein is CASSFLSSPLHF. The CDR3 bases are TGTGCCAGCAGTTTCCTTTCTTCACCCCTCCACTTT.